The T cell receptor (beta chain) under discussion was sequenced for a study of T cell responses to AZD1222 COVID-19 vaccine. Study-level points and caveats: Within unmutated variant regions lay the reported targets of nearly half of spike-specific TCRs. Repertoires were obtained solely post-peak T cell response. Among the donors, most were white British and more were female, and clonal diversity was possibly underestimated. Along spike, vaccine-associated CD4 TCRs were found throughout, with dominance at 160-218 and 743-854.

To note about this clone: Its antigen is not known.

Sequencing used immunoSEQ multiplex PCR; TCRdb keeps in-frame clones, though not all of them. The profile shows 110,000 or so clones, more than 85% of them singletons. Trimming removed 2 bases from V and 0 bases from J, with 7 bases in between. Germline V CDR1 and CDR2: MNHNS, SASEGT. The CDR3 contains 14 residues. This receptor was taken from an adult who received the AZD1222 COVID-19 vaccine. The chain is built from TRBV6-1 and TRBJ1-1; no definite D call. Sequenced material: peripheral blood, taken 28 days after the second AZD1222 dose. The CDR3 DNA reads TGTGCCAGCAGTGAACAGACACTGAACACTGAAGCTTTCTTT. It is translated as CASSEQTLNTEAFF.